This T cell receptor (beta chain) derives from a study of blood T cell repertoires in COVID-19. For the study at large: Acute and convalescent COVID-19 samples came from the United States, Italy and Spain. From T cells, B-cell-depleted T cells, or PBMCs came the material, which was cDNA or gDNA.

The CDR3 is made up of 14 amino acids. Per the germline V gene, CDR1 is KGHSH and CDR2 is LQKENI. V shed 5 bases and J shed 3 bases, with 11 bases lying between them. In the original processing: Quantification of nucleated cells was approximated via reference gene primer amplification. Measured with immunoSEQ multiplex PCR; TCRdb has only the in-frame clones, and not every one. Clone size and V and J calls were adopted from that table, with D and trimming inferred from the DNA. The sample yields about 83,000 clones, roughly 90% seen once. The sequence derives from a woman in her 50s with active or convalescent COVID-19. The sequencing input was peripheral blood. The genes are TRBV18 and TRBJ1-5; D might be TRBD1 (5 bases). CDR3 protein: CASSGGFLNQPQHF. In nucleotides, the CDR3 is TGTGCCAGCTCAGGGGGGTTCCTCAATCAGCCCCAGCATTTT.